The present entry profiles one T cell receptor (beta chain) with its context. This sample stems from a study of regulatory T cells in long-lasting Graves disease. On the study more broadly: Antithyroid drug use was under 3 months in newly diagnosed Graves' patients.

This CDR3 has 13 residues. Trimming took off 0 bases at V and 6 bases at J, with 9 bases between the two ends. Germline CDR1 and CDR2: MNHEY and SMNVEV (reference sequence). In building TCR beta libraries, iRepertoire HTBI primers were used together with Arm-PCR of CDR3 regions. A single record per CDR3 protein comes from TCRdb applying MiXCR to the multiplex PCR reads. The sample lists 550,000 to 700,000 distinct CDR3 sequences, about 15% seen once, with more than 10% in the top ten. Regarding time point: newly diagnosed GD, antithyroid drugs for less than 3 months. From PBMCs, RNA was extracted and then used to make the TCR library. Guidelines of the American Thyroid Association were used to diagnose Graves' disease. EDTA tubes were used for drawing approximately 8.4 milliliters of peripheral blood. This same sample was also taken into another study, of T cells in Graves' hyperthyroidism and ophthalmopathy. Per that paper: Most expanded thyroid clonotypes above 0.001 also appeared in blood.

Sequencing was performed on peripheral blood mononuclear cells (PBMCs), taken at new diagnosis, from a patient treated with antithyroid drugs. The rearrangement links TRBV27 to TRBJ2-7; D not resolved. This clonotype was obtained from a man aged 18-30 years with Graves disease. In DNA, the CDR3 is TGTGCCAGCAGTTTATCGTACACTACCGAGCAGTACTTC. Translated, it gives CASSLSYTTEQYF.